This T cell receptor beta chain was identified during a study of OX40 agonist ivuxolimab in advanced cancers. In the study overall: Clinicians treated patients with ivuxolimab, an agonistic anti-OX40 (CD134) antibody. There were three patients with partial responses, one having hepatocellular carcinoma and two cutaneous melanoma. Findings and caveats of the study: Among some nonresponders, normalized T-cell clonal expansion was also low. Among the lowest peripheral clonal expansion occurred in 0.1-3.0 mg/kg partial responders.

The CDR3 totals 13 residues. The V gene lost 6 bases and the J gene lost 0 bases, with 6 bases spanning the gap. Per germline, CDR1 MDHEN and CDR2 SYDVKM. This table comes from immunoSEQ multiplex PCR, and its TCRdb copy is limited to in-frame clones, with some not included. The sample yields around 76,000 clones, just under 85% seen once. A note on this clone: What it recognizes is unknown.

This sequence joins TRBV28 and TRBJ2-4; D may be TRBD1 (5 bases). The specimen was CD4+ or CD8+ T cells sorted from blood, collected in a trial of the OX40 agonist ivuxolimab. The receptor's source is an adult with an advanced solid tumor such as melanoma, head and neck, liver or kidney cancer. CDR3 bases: TGTGCCAGCAGAGGGGTAGCCAAAAACATTCAGTACTTC. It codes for CASRGVAKNIQYF.